This T cell receptor (beta chain) was obtained from a study of T cells after yellow fever vaccination. About the research overall: SMART-Seq v4 Ultra Low Input handled preparation of low-cell-number fractions. Notes on the study in general: A weaker secondary response peaked on day 5, the primary on day 15. Post-booster samples contained most primary-vaccination clones (just under 98% CD4, around 90% CD8).

In the case of this clonotype: Its cognate antigen is unknown.

This CDR3 has 15 amino acids. Germline V CDR1 and CDR2: LGHNA, YSLEER. Trimming pared 4 bases from V and 0 bases from J, leaving 10 bases between. MiXCR, applied by TCRdb to the 5' RACE reads, yields one record per CDR3 protein. This sample yields 150,000 to 200,000 distinct CDR3 sequences, of which about 11% are seen a single time; just over 35% belongs to the top ten. The sequence was obtained from a man between 18 and 29 years old who received the YFV17D yellow fever vaccine. The material was CD8+ T cells sorted from PBMCs, obtained 15 days after the yellow fever booster vaccination. V is TRBV4-3 and J is TRBJ1-3, with a possible D match to TRBD1 (5 bases). In DNA, the CDR3 is TGCGCCAGCAGCCCGAGGGGAAGCTCTGGAAACACCATATATTTT. It encodes CASSPRGSSGNTIYF.